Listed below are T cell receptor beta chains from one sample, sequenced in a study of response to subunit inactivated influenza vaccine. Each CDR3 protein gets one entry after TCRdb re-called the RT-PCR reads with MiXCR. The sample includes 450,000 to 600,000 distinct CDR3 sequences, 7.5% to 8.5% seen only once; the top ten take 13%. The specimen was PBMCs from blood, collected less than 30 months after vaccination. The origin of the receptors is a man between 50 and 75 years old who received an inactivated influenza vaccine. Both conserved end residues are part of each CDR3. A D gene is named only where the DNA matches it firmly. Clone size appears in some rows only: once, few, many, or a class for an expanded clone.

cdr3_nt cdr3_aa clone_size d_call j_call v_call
TGCGCCAGCAGCCTGGGACTAGCGGGAGGGCAAAGCACAGATACGCAGTATTTT CASSLGLAGGQSTDTQYF few TRBD2 TRBJ2-3 TRBV5-1
TGTGCCAGCAGAAGGGGACAGGGTAACTACGAGCAGTACTTC CASRRGQGNYEQYF . TRBD1 TRBJ2-7 TRBV6-1
TGTGCCAGCAGCCAGTTTGGGGATGGCTACACCTTC CASSQFGDGYTF . . TRBJ1-2 TRBV14
TGTGCCATCAGGAACCAAGGACAGCAAGAGACCCAGTACTTC CAIRNQGQQETQYF few . TRBJ2-5 TRBV10-3
TGTGCCAGCAGTTTTTCGACAGGGAGTAATGAAAAACTGTTTTTT CASSFSTGSNEKLFF many TRBD1 TRBJ1-4 TRBV12-3/TRBV12-4
TGTGCCAGCAGTTTCACAGGGATGCATGAGCAGTTCTTC CASSFTGMHEQFF many . TRBJ2-1 TRBV27
TGCGCCAGCAGCTTGGAGGGTCGGACCGGGGAGCTGTTTTTT CASSLEGRTGELFF many . TRBJ2-2 TRBV5-1
TGCAGCGTTGGAGTTAGCGGGAGAGGGCAAGAGACCCAGTACTTC CSVGVSGRGQETQYF many TRBD2 TRBJ2-5 TRBV29-1
TGTGCCAGCTCACAAGAGGAAAAACTGTTTTTT CASSQEEKLFF few . TRBJ1-4 TRBV18
TGCGCCAGCAGCTTTACAGGGGGCCGGAACACTGAAGCTTTCTTT CASSFTGGRNTEAFF many TRBD1 TRBJ1-1 TRBV5-1
TGTGCCAGCAGTTTAGTTCGGGGGCTCGTTTCACCCCTCCACTTT CASSLVRGLVSPLHF many . TRBJ1-6 TRBV12-3/TRBV12-4
TGTGCCAGCAGGGGCAGCGGGGGGGCGTCCTACGAGCAGTACTTC CASRGSGGASYEQYF many TRBD2 TRBJ2-7 TRBV7-2
TGCAGTGCTAGCTGGGGGTACGAGCAGTACTTC CSASWGYEQYF few . TRBJ2-7 TRBV20-1
TGTGCCAGCAGCTTAGGAGAGTTCTCCTACGAGCAGTACTTC CASSLGEFSYEQYF few . TRBJ2-7 TRBV11-2
TGTGCCACCAGCCCCCGGAGCGGGAGCTACAATGAGCAGTTCTTC CATSPRSGSYNEQFF many TRBD2 TRBJ2-1 TRBV24-1
TGTGCCAGCAGCTTAGCGGGACTAGCGGGAAGCACAGATACGCAGTATTTT CASSLAGLAGSTDTQYF . TRBD2 TRBJ2-3 TRBV7-6
TGCGCCAGCAGCCAAGATGGAGCGGGAGGTTACCAAGAGACCCAGTACTTC CASSQDGAGGYQETQYF . TRBD2 TRBJ2-5 TRBV4-1
TGTGCCAGCAGTTTTGCGGGGGTTGGTGGAGGAGATACGCAGTATTTT CASSFAGVGGGDTQYF . TRBD2 TRBJ2-3 TRBV12-3/TRBV12-4
TGTGCCAGCTCGGTAGCCCGGGGAAGCACAGATACGCAGTATTTT CASSVARGSTDTQYF few . TRBJ2-3 TRBV18
TGTGCCAGCAGCAGCACCGGGGGGGTATACGAGCAGTACTTC CASSSTGGVYEQYF few TRBD2 TRBJ2-7 TRBV7-2
TGTGCCAGCAGTGAGACCCTACGATCCGAGCAGTACTTC CASSETLRSEQYF . . TRBJ2-7 TRBV6-1
TGTGCCAGCGATGGCGGTTATCCAGGACTAGCGGGAGTCGACCACGAGCAGTACTTC CASDGGYPGLAGVDHEQYF . . TRBJ2-7 TRBV21-1
TGTGCCAGCAGCGAGACAGGGGCCAAGAACACTGAAGCTTTCTTT CASSETGAKNTEAFF many TRBD1 TRBJ1-1 TRBV9
TGCGCCAGCAGCATCGAGCGGAACACTGAAGCTTTCTTT CASSIERNTEAFF . . TRBJ1-1 TRBV4-3
TGTGCCAGCAGCCCCCGCCGCAGGGAGGAGCTGTTTTTT CASSPRRREELFF . . TRBJ2-2 TRBV7-2
TGTGCCAGCAGCCTCAGACTAGCCATCAAAAACATTCAGTACTTC CASSLRLAIKNIQYF few TRBD2 TRBJ2-4 TRBV3-1
TGTGCCAGCAGCTCGCCGGGACTAGCGGTCAATGAGCAGTTCTTC CASSSPGLAVNEQFF many TRBD2 TRBJ2-1 TRBV7-9
TGCAGCGTTGCCGGGACTAGCGGGGGGGGGAGCACAGATACGCAGTATTTT CSVAGTSGGGSTDTQYF few TRBD2 TRBJ2-3 TRBV29-1
TGTGCCAGCAGAACCGGGACTAGCGGGAGGACGAACACCGGGGAGCTGTTTTTT CASRTGTSGRTNTGELFF . TRBD2 TRBJ2-2 TRBV11-1
TGTGCCAGCACCGACAGGCAGATAGTAGATACGCAGTATTTT CASTDRQIVDTQYF many . TRBJ2-3 TRBV6-2/TRBV6-3
TGTGCCAGCAGCCCGGGTAGCGGGAGGAGAACCGGGGAGCTGTTTTTT CASSPGSGRRTGELFF many TRBD2 TRBJ2-2 TRBV11-1
TGTGCCAGCAGTGACGGGCCGGTAATCAGTTCCCAGCATTTT CASSDGPVISSQHF many . TRBJ1-5 TRBV6-1
TGCAGTGCTAGATCCGGGTTCCCAGGAAACACCATATATTTT CSARSGFPGNTIYF many . TRBJ1-3 TRBV20-1
TGTGCCAGCAGCCAAGCCCGCGGGACGAGAAGTTCACCCCTCCACTTT CASSQARGTRSSPLHF few . TRBJ1-6 TRBV4-2
TGTGCCAGCCGTGGCAGGGGGCGGAGAGAGCAGTACTTC CASRGRGRREQYF many TRBD1 TRBJ2-7 TRBV6-1
TGTGCCAGCAGTTTTGGGACTAGCGGTCCCTACGAGCAGTACTTC CASSFGTSGPYEQYF few TRBD2 TRBJ2-7 TRBV27
TGCAGTGCTAGAGATGGCGTGAACACTGAAGCTTTCTTT CSARDGVNTEAFF few . TRBJ1-1 TRBV20-1
TGTGCCAGCAGCGTGCAGGGGGCGGCTAATGAAAAACTGTTTTTT CASSVQGAANEKLFF many TRBD1 TRBJ1-4 TRBV5-5
TGCAGCGTTGCTTATCGGTTATACAATGAGCAGTTCTTC CSVAYRLYNEQFF few . TRBJ2-1 TRBV29-1
TGTGCCAGCAGTTTTAGCGGGAGCTACTACGAGCAGTACTTC CASSFSGSYYEQYF many TRBD2 TRBJ2-7 TRBV27